This T cell receptor beta chain emerged from a study of blood T cells in healthy people across ages. The study's findings and limits: Higher naive T cell percentage went strongly together with higher TCR beta diversity. Per million T cells, TCR beta diversity dropped about linearly as age rose.

Healthy Caucasian individuals from Russia aged about 6 to 95 were enrolled as donors. Per-sample yields of isolated PBMCs were at least 6.5 million. With regard to this clonotype: What it recognizes is unknown.

Together with a sample-barcoded 5' primer, a J-beta primer mix was included in a second PCR lasting 7 to 11 cycles. TCRdb called the 5' RACE reads again in MiXCR, with one record for every CDR3 protein. The sample holds about 1.6 million distinct CDR3 sequences, around 35% seen once. This sequence was found in a woman aged 25 to 39 in good health. Sequencing used blood.

The CDR3 DNA follows: TGTGCCAGCAGCCTTTCGGGCCCCAGGGCCACAGATACGCAGTATTTT. It is translated as CASSLSGPRATDTQYF. The J gene is TRBJ2-3, the V gene TRBV7-9; tentative D call: TRBD1 (5 bases). Trimming took 5 bases from V and 2 from J, leaving 17 bases between them. Per germline, CDR1 SEHNR and CDR2 FQNEAQ (reference sequence). This CDR3 is 16 amino acids long.